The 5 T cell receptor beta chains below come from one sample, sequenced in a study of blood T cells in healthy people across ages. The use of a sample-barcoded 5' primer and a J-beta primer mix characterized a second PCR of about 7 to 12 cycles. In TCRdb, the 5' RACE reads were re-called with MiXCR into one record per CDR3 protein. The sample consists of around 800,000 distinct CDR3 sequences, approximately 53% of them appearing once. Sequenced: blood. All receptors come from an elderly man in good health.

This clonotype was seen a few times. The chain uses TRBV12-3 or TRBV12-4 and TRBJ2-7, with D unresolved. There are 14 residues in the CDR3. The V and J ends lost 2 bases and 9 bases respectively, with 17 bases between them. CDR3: CASSLRTPGWWQYF. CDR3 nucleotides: TGTGCCAGCAGTTTAAGGACCCCTGGATGGTGGCAGTACTTC.

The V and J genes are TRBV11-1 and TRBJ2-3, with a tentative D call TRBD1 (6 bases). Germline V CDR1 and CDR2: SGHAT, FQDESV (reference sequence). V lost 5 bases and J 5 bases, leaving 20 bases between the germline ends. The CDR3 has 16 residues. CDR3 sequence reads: CASSDTLQGMRDTQYF. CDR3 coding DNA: TGTGCCAGCAGCGACACATTACAGGGTATGAGAGATACGCAGTATTTT.

CDR3 residues: CASSQEGESYNEQFF. DNA of the CDR3: TGTGCCAGCAGCCAAGAGGGGGAGTCCTACAATGAGCAGTTCTTC. The chain carries TRBV4-2 and TRBJ2-1; either TRBD1 or TRBD2 may supply D (5 bases each). Trimming pared 0 bases from V and 1 base from J, leaving 7 bases between. The CDR3 loop spans 15 amino acids. Germline V gene sequence: CDR1 LGHNA, CDR2 YNFKEQ.

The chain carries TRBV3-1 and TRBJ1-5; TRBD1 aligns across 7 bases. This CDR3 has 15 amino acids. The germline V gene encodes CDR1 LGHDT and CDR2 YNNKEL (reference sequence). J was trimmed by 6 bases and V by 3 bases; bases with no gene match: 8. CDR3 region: CASSHGTDYSQPQHF. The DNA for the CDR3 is TGTGCCAGCAGCCACGGGACAGACTACAGTCAGCCCCAGCATTTT.

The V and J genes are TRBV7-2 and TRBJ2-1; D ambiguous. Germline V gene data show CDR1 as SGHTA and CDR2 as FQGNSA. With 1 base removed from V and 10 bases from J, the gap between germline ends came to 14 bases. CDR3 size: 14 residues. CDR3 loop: CASSLVGIKNEQFF. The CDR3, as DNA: TGTGCCAGCAGCTTAGTTGGGATTAAAAACGAGCAGTTCTTC.